This entry lists 4 T cell receptor beta chains sequenced from one sample in a study of molecular identifiers for immune sequencing clone quantification. TCRdb independently ran MiXCR on the PCR reads; one entry per CDR3 protein. The table shows 70,000 to 90,000 distinct CDR3 sequences, with 20% to 25% occurring only once. Material: naive CD8+ T cells from blood, with Jurkat cell RNA spiked in. Subset of the sample: FACS-sorted CD8+CD4-CCR7+CD45RA+ naive T cells. Receptors were obtained from a human donor in good health. Some libraries in this study had Jurkat cell RNA spiked in.

Points on this clonotype: Being one base from a much bigger clone, this may be a read error. The chain recombines TRBV20-1 with TRBJ1-1; 9 positions match TRBD1. The CDR3 covers 16 residues. Trimming at V came to 7 bases and at J to 1 base, leaving 13 bases not matched to a gene. The germline V gene has CDR1 DFQATT and CDR2 SNEGSKA (reference sequence). CDR3 sequence: CSGSPGQGHWNTEAFF. In DNA form, the CDR3 reads TGCAGTGGCAGCCCGGGACAGGGTCATTGGAACACTGAAGCTTTCTTT.

This clonotype appeared many times. V usage is TRBV5-4 and J usage is TRBJ2-5; TRBD2 aligns across 8 bases. Germline-derived CDR1 and CDR2 are SGHNT and YYREEE (reference sequence). The CDR3 spans 16 residues. The trim removed 1 base at V and 0 bases at J, leaving 5 bases unmatched. CDR3 in DNA: TGTGCCAGCAGCTTGATTAGTAGCGGGAACCAAGAGACCCAGTACTTC. Translated, it gives CASSLISSGNQETQYF. The full variable domain, completed using reference TRBV5-4 and TRBJ2-5, is ETGVTQSPTHLIKTRGQQVTLRCSSQSGHNTVSWYQQALGQGPQFIFQYYREEENGRGNFPPRFSGLQFPNYSSELNVNALELDDSALYLCASSLISSGNQETQYFGPGTRLLVL.

This clonotype was recorded many times. The rearrangement uses TRBV28 and TRBJ2-5; no clear D. The CDR3 extends over 10 amino acids. Between the trimmed V and J ends, which lost 6 bases and 1 base, there was a span of 0 bases. Germline CDR1 is MDHEN and CDR2 is SYDVKM. The CDR3 region is CASSQETQYF. In DNA, the CDR3 is TGTGCCAGCAGCCAAGAGACCCAGTACTTC. Full variable domain (outside the CDR3, taken from reference TRBV28 and TRBJ2-5): DVKVTQSSRYLVKRTGEKVFLECVQDMDHENMFWYRQDPGLGLRLIYFSYDVKMKEKGDIPEGYSVSREKKERFSLILESASTNQTSMYLCASSQETQYFGPGTRLLVL.

Ten or more counts support this clonotype. V and J are TRBV7-2 and TRBJ2-5, with D tentatively TRBD1 (5 bases). The CDR3 contains 15 residues. Trimming removed 1 base from V and 2 bases from J, with 11 bases in between. Germline CDR1 and CDR2: SGHTA and FQGNSA. For the CDR3, the DNA is TGTGCCAGCAGCTTAGTATGGGGCCGGCAAGAGACCCAGTACTTC. It encodes CASSLVWGRQETQYF.